This TCR beta chain was identified in a study of early T cells in non-severe SARS-CoV-2 infection. Study overall: Bulk RNA taken from unsorted whole blood was sequenced, leaving chains unpaired. The study's findings and limits: Comparison of clonotypes with VDJdb favored anti-spike CD8 responses while missing private and CD4 specificities.

In this sample, this clonotype turned up a few times. As yet, its antigen is unknown. Individual cDNA molecules received unique molecular identifiers. TCRdb re-analysed the 5' RACE reads in MiXCR, keeping a single row per CDR3 protein. The data hold about 110,000 distinct CDR3 sequences, with around an eighth observed a single time. The CDR3 loop spans 14 amino acids. Germline V gives CDR1 MGHRA, CDR2 YSYEKL. The germline V and J ends were trimmed by 0 bases and 1 base, with 6 bases remaining between them. This chain connects TRBV4-1 to TRBJ1-1; D unclear. Sequencing was carried out using whole blood. The TCR comes from an adult who was a healthcare worker with PCR-confirmed SARS-CoV-2 infection or an uninfected control (not recorded which). CDR3 bases: TGCGCCAGCAGCCAAGATCGGCAGAACACTGAAGCTTTCTTT. Translation gives CASSQDRQNTEAFF.